These 23 T cell receptor beta chains came from one sample sequenced in a study of cytomegalovirus exposure and HLA in healthy donors. Amplification used 60 Vbeta primers and 13 Jbeta primers. Sequenced by immunoSEQ multiplex PCR; TCRdb stores in-frame clones only, minus some. Counted here are 120,000 to 150,000 clones, about three fifths occurring once; the ten biggest clones make up roughly 3.1%. Sequenced: PBMCs. These receptor sequences come from a woman between 25 and 40 years old in good health and CMV-seropositive.

CDR3 nucleotide sequence: TGTGCCAGCAGCTTGCCCGACTATGGCTACACCTTC. It translates to CASSLPDYGYTF. The chain employs TRBV5-5 and TRBJ1-2, with D unresolved. This CDR3 comprises 12 residues. The germline gives CDR1 SGHKS, CDR2 YYEKEE (reference sequence). The V and J ends lost 1 base and 3 bases respectively, with 4 bases between them.

V is TRBV28 and J is TRBJ2-5, with D perhaps matching TRBD1 (7 bases). Trimming stripped 3 bases from V and 1 base from J, with 15 bases between. Per the germline V gene, CDR1 is MDHEN and CDR2 is SYDVKM. The CDR3 extends over 16 amino acids. The chain's CDR3 is CASSFRPGGGQETQYF. CDR3 bases: TGTGCCAGCAGTTTCCGCCCAGGGGGAGGCCAAGAGACCCAGTACTTC.

The rearrangement joins TRBV28 to TRBJ1-2; 8 nucleotides agree with TRBD1. The CDR3 runs 15 residues. V lost 5 bases, J lost 6 bases, and 11 bases stayed unmatched. Germline V gene lookup returns CDR1 MDHEN and CDR2 SYDVKM. The CDR3, as DNA: TGTGCCAGCAGTACCTTATCAGGGGGCTTGGATGGCTACACCTTC. Amino acids: CASSTLSGGLDGYTF.

V gene TRBV19 combines with J gene TRBJ2-6; the D gene is possibly TRBD1 (5 bases). This CDR3 comprises 18 residues. The germline V and J ends were trimmed by 8 bases and 2 bases, with 22 bases remaining between them. Germline V gene sequence: CDR1 LNHDA, CDR2 SQIVND (reference sequence). The CDR3 sequence is CASSPSRVGAPGANVLTF. Written as DNA, the CDR3 is TGTGCCAGTTCCCCTTCCAGGGTAGGGGCTCCTGGGGCCAACGTCCTGACTTTC.

This rearrangement joins TRBV9 to TRBJ2-3; no reliable D call. The CDR3 has 12 amino acids. The ends were cut back, 5 bases at V and 6 bases at J, with 10 bases in the middle. In germline, CDR1 is SGDLS, CDR2 YYNGEE. CDR3 loop: CASSPSTDTQYF. The DNA for the CDR3 is TGTGCCAGCAGTCCTTCTACGGATACGCAGTATTTT.

This clone was counted between two and nine times. The CDR3 bases are TGCGCCAGCAGCGTTCGACAGTCTAACTATGGCTACACCTTC. As protein: CASSVRQSNYGYTF. The rearrangement joins TRBV5-1 to TRBJ1-2; a weak D match, TRBD1 (5 bases). Germline CDR1 reads SGHRS; CDR2 reads YFSETQ. The V end lost 4 bases, the J end lost 0 bases, and 10 bases lay between the germline ends. CDR3 length: 14 amino acids.

This chain joins TRBV1 and TRBJ2-4; no DNA check was done on the table's D call, TRBD1. TRBV1 is a pseudogene. The CDR3 extends over 16 amino acids. The CDR3 region has the DNA TGCACCAGCAGCCTACCAAATCTAGGGGGCAAAAACATTCAGTACTTC. This encodes CTSSLPNLGGKNIQYF.

The rearrangement links TRBV11-2 to TRBJ2-2; possible D gene TRBD2, 5 bases. This CDR3 has 13 residues. The V gene lost 1 base and the J gene lost 6 bases, with 6 bases spanning the gap. CDR1 is SGHAT and CDR2 is FQNNGV in the germline V gene. The CDR3 reads CASSLGTPGELFF. Here the CDR3 DNA reads TGTGCCAGCAGCTTAGGGACTCCCGGGGAGCTGTTTTTT.

This sequence joins TRBV27 and TRBJ1-4, with D perhaps TRBD1 (6 bases). V was clipped by 3 bases and J by 0 bases, with 14 bases between them. This CDR3 has 17 residues. The germline CDR1 and CDR2 sequences are MNHEY and SMNVEV (reference sequence). This chain's CDR3 is CASSFSSWGPTNEKLFF. In nucleotides, the CDR3 is TGTGCCAGCAGTTTTTCTTCTTGGGGGCCAACTAATGAAAAACTGTTTTTT.

The V and J genes are TRBV5-1 and TRBJ1-1; 7 nucleotides line up with TRBD1. The CDR3 totals 12 residues. Germline V gene lookup returns CDR1 SGHRS and CDR2 YFSETQ. The trim removed 0 bases at V and 8 bases at J, leaving 1 base unmatched. In DNA, the CDR3 is TGCGCCAGCAGCTTGGGGGGACAGGAAGCTTTCTTT. It specifies CASSLGGQEAFF.

This clone was observed a handful of times. The rearrangement links TRBV11-2 to TRBJ1-2; D perhaps matches TRBD1 (6 bases). Germline CDR1 SGHAT, CDR2 FQNNGV. The CDR3 length is 13 residues. V was shortened by 2 bases and J by 5 bases, with 9 bases between the two germline ends. The CDR3, as DNA: TGTGCCAGCAGCTTAATCCAGGGGTATGGCTACACCTTC. This translates into CASSLIQGYGYTF.

The chain uses TRBV11-2 and TRBJ1-1, with 7 bases aligning to TRBD1. Trimming took 6 bases from V and 1 from J; bases not matched to a gene: 14. This CDR3 has 17 residues. Germline V CDR1 and CDR2: SGHAT, FQNNGV. CDR3 sequence (DNA): TGTGCCAGCAGGAACCTCTCCTCACAGGGGAAGAACACTGAAGCTTTCTTT. Translated: CASRNLSSQGKNTEAFF.

This clone was observed once. CDR3 nucleotide sequence: TGTGCCAGCAGTTTAACAGGGGGCTATGGCTACACCTTC. Translating gives CASSLTGGYGYTF. J is TRBJ1-2 and V is TRBV28; TRBD1 matches 8 bases. The CDR3 is made up of 13 amino acids. Germline V lookup: CDR1 MDHEN, CDR2 SYDVKM. Trimming took 2 bases from V and 4 from J; bases not matched to a gene: 0.

The J gene is TRBJ2-7, the V gene TRBV2; D gene ambiguous. This CDR3 has 12 amino acids. Germline-derived CDR1 and CDR2 are SNHLY and FYNNEI. Trimming took off 6 bases at V and 0 bases at J, with 6 bases between the two ends. CDR3 residues: CASRIDSYEQYF. CDR3 nucleotide sequence: TGTGCCAGCAGGATAGACTCCTACGAGCAGTACTTC.

This clone showed up just a few times. This chain links TRBV11-2 with TRBJ2-3; 8 bases map to TRBD2. Germline loops: CDR1 SGHAT, CDR2 FQNNGV. There are 16 residues in the CDR3. V lost 2 bases to trimming and J lost 6 bases; unmatched junction nucleotides: 10. The CDR3 sequence: CASSLSWRGAADTQYF. Written as DNA, the CDR3 is TGTGCCAGCAGCTTATCTTGGCGGGGGGCCGCGGATACGCAGTATTTT.

This rearrangement joins TRBV6-1 to TRBJ1-2; no reliable D call. Germline CDR1 is MNHNS and CDR2 is SASEGT. The CDR3 loop spans 14 amino acids. The V gene lost 5 bases and the J gene lost 0 bases, with 10 bases spanning the gap. As DNA, the CDR3 is TGTGCCAGCAGTAAGATGACTGCTAACTATGGCTACACCTTC. Its protein is CASSKMTANYGYTF.

V and J are TRBV5-1 and TRBJ1-2; possibly TRBD1 for D (5 bases). The CDR3 contains 14 residues. Germline V gene sequence: CDR1 SGHRS, CDR2 YFSETQ. Trimming took off 0 bases at V and 8 bases at J, with 14 bases between the two ends. CDR3 in amino acids: CASSLDTGTEGYTF. For the CDR3, the DNA is TGCGCCAGCAGCTTGGATACGGGGACTGAAGGCTACACCTTC.

The V and J genes are TRBV27 and TRBJ2-7; 10 nucleotides align to TRBD2. V shed 5 bases, J shed 5 bases, and the junction held 6 bases outside the gene matches. This CDR3 is 14 amino acids long. CDR1 MNHEY and CDR2 SMNVEV come from the germline V gene (reference sequence). The CDR3 DNA sequence: TGTGCCAGCAGTGACCCGGGACTAGCGAACGAGCAGTACTTC. It specifies CASSDPGLANEQYF.

The chain couples TRBV19 to TRBJ1-5; D unclear. Germline V CDR1 and CDR2: LNHDA, SQIVND (reference sequence). The V gene lost 5 bases and the J gene lost 10 bases, with 12 bases spanning the gap. The CDR3 length is 12 residues. The DNA of the CDR3 is TGTGCCAGTAGTCCCCAGCGGGGACCCCAGCATTTT. Protein: CASSPQRGPQHF.

The J gene is TRBJ2-1, the V gene TRBV5-4; TRBD1 matches at 8 bases. There are 14 residues in the CDR3. V lost 3 bases and J lost 6; bases outside the gene matches: 5. Germline V gene sequence: CDR1 SGHNT, CDR2 YYREEE (reference sequence). CDR3 in amino acids: CASSWDRMGNEQFF. In nucleotides, the CDR3 is TGTGCCAGCAGCTGGGACAGGATGGGCAATGAGCAGTTCTTC.

This clone was seen a single time. The chain is built from TRBV2 and TRBJ1-2; no reliable D call. The CDR3 spans 11 residues. Trimming removed 8 bases from V and 4 bases from J, with 8 bases in between. The germline CDR1 and CDR2 sequences are SNHLY and FYNNEI. The chain's CDR3 is CASARAYGYTF. The CDR3 bases are TGTGCCAGCGCCCGCGCCTATGGCTACACCTTC.

This clone showed up just a few times. The chain uses TRBV4-2 and TRBJ1-2, with a weak D call TRBD1 (6 bases). The V end was cut by 4 bases, the J end by 6 bases, with 18 bases between. The length of the CDR3 is 15 residues. Germline V lookup: CDR1 LGHNA, CDR2 YNFKEQ. This CDR3 reads CASSPASRGANGYTF. The CDR3 coding sequence is TGTGCCAGCAGCCCTGCGTCACGGGGGGCAAATGGCTACACCTTC.

The chain links TRBV7-8 to TRBJ1-3; no clear D gene. Germline loops: CDR1 SGHVS, CDR2 FQNEAQ. Trimming left V 5 bases short and J 8 bases short, with 19 bases between. The CDR3 is made up of 15 amino acids. The CDR3 sequence: CASSVAVYLQDTIYF. The DNA for the CDR3 is TGTGCCAGCAGCGTCGCAGTTTACCTTCAGGACACCATATATTTT.